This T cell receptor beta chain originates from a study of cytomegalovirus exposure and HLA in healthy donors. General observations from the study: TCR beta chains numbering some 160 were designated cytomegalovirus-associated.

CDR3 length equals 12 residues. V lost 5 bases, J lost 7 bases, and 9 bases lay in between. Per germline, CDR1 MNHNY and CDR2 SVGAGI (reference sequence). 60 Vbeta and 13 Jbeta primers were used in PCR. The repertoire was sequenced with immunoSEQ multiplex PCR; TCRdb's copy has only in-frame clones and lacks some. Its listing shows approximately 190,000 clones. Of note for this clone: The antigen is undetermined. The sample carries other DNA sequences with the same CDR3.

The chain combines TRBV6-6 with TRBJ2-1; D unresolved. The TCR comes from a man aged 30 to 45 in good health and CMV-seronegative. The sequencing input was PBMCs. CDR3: CASSPSYNEQFF. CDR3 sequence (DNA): TGTGCCAGCAGTCCCTCTTATAATGAGCAGTTCTTC.